These T cell receptor beta chains were read from a single sample in a study of T cell responses to AZD1222 COVID-19 vaccine. Profiled with immunoSEQ multiplex PCR; TCRdb holds only in-frame clones, not every one. There are 250,000 to 300,000 clones in the sample; 94% occur only once, and 0.5% to 0.7% lies in the top ten. The starting material was peripheral blood, obtained 28 days after the second AZD1222 dose. The receptors here all came from an adult who received the AZD1222 COVID-19 vaccine. The CDR3 runs from the conserved cysteine through the conserved F or W. D genes are given only for firm matches. Some rows have no size entry. The others give once, few or many, or a class for an expanded clone.

>-|TRBJ1-2|TRBV6-5|-
CASTRGGINYGYTF
TGTGCCAGCACTCGCGGAGGGATAAACTATGGCTACACCTTC
>TRBD2|TRBJ2-3|TRBV5-1|once
CASSASGESTDTQYF
TGCGCCAGCAGCGCCAGCGGGGAGTCGACAGATACGCAGTATTTT
>-|TRBJ2-2|TRBV15|-
CATSSRGGTLNTGELFF
TGTGCCACCAGCTCCCGTGGGGGGACTCTGAACACCGGGGAGCTGTTTTTT
>-|TRBJ1-4|TRBV2|-
CASSEGRWVEKLFF
TGTGCCAGCAGTGAAGGGAGGTGGGTTGAAAAACTGTTTTTT
>-|TRBJ2-3|TRBV6-5|-
CATRTVLGDTQYF
TGTGCCACCAGGACTGTCTTAGGAGATACGCAGTATTTT
>-|TRBJ2-5|TRBV20-1|-
CSPFWGETQYF
TGCAGTCCCTTTTGGGGAGAGACCCAGTACTTC
>-|TRBJ1-3|TRBV19|once
CASSTSGSTSGNTIYF
TGTGCCAGTAGTACCTCCGGCAGTACCTCTGGAAACACCATATATTTT
>-|TRBJ1-2|TRBV24-1|once
CATSDFGGGYTF
TGTGCCACCAGTGATTTTGGGGGAGGCTACACCTTC
>-|TRBJ1-1|TRBV18|-
CASSPQGLGNTEAFF
TGTGCCAGCTCACCACAAGGGTTGGGGAACACTGAAGCTTTCTTT
>-|TRBJ1-1|TRBV28|-
CASSLSGGTEAFF
TGTGCCAGCAGTTTATCGGGGGGCACTGAAGCTTTCTTT
>TRBD1|TRBJ2-1|TRBV4-1|-
CASSHDRGQGGNEQFF
TGCGCCAGCAGCCACGATAGGGGACAGGGCGGAAATGAGCAGTTCTTC
>-|TRBJ1-1|TRBV9|once
CASSALTGTKNTEAFF
TGTGCCAGCAGCGCCTTGACAGGAACAAAGAACACTGAAGCTTTCTTT
>TRBD2|TRBJ2-1|TRBV2|-
CAGYGLAGSNEQFF
TGTGCCGGCTATGGACTAGCGGGAAGCAATGAGCAGTTCTTC
>TRBD2|TRBJ2-7|TRBV7-6|-
CASSLVHLAGRASHEQYF
TGTGCCAGCAGCTTAGTCCATCTAGCGGGGAGGGCCTCCCACGAGCAGTACTTC
>-|TRBJ1-1|TRBV11-3|-
CASSFGGGAAEAFF
TGTGCCAGCAGCTTCGGCGGGGGTGCCGCTGAAGCTTTCTTT
>-|TRBJ2-1|TRBV24-1|-
CATSDFTASSYNEQFF
TGTGCCACCAGTGATTTCACAGCGAGCTCCTACAATGAGCAGTTCTTC
>-|TRBJ2-5|TRBV9|-
CASSVALGETQYF
TGTGCCAGCAGCGTAGCACTGGGGGAGACCCAGTACTTC
>-|TRBJ1-4|TRBV2|-
CASAGSANEKLFF
TGTGCCAGCGCGGGGTCGGCTAATGAAAAACTGTTTTTT
>-|TRBJ1-5|TRBV28|-
CASRSGGAQPQHF
TGTGCCAGCCGATCGGGGGGGGCACAGCCCCAGCATTTT
>TRBD1|TRBJ1-1|TRBV28|-
CASSLGQRTEAFF
TGTGCCAGCAGTTTGGGACAGAGGACTGAAGCTTTCTTT
>-|TRBJ1-2|TRBV2|-
CASRGEYGYTF
TGTGCCAGCAGAGGGGAATATGGCTACACCTTC
>-|TRBJ1-2|TRBV2|once
CASSPRTVTYGYTF
TGTGCCAGCAGCCCAAGGACAGTGACATATGGCTACACCTTC
>-|TRBJ2-3|TRBV2|-
CASRATRLGGDTQYF
TGTGCCAGCAGGGCGACGAGGTTGGGCGGGGATACGCAGTATTTT
>-|TRBJ1-1|TRBV12-2|-
CASRSGTGLKAFF
TGTGCAAGTCGCTCAGGGACGGGACTAAAAGCTTTCTTT
>-|TRBJ1-4|TRBV28|-
CASSLEQGPEKLFF
TGTGCCAGCAGTTTAGAGCAGGGCCCGGAAAAACTGTTTTTT
>-|TRBJ1-1|TRBV7-9|-
CASSLAVGLEAFF
TGTGCCAGCAGCTTAGCGGTCGGCCTAGAAGCTTTCTTT
>-|TRBJ1-1|TRBV29-1|-
CSVEGGTNTEAFF
TGCAGCGTTGAAGGAGGGACGAACACTGAAGCTTTCTTT
>TRBD2|TRBJ2-3|TRBV2|-
CASKGGSSGTDTQYF
TGTGCCAGTAAGGGCGGGAGTAGTGGAACAGATACGCAGTATTTT
>-|TRBJ1-2|TRBV20-1|-
CSASWGPGYTF
TGCAGTGCTAGCTGGGGTCCTGGCTACACCTTC
>-|TRBJ1-1|TRBV6-5|-
CASSYQGVNTEAFF
TGTGCCAGCAGTTACCAGGGAGTGAACACTGAAGCTTTCTTT
>-|TRBJ1-4|TRBV28|-
CASRRGGTNEKLFF
TGTGCCAGCAGACGAGGAGGGACTAACGAAAAACTGTTTTTT
>-|TRBJ2-7|TRBV6-2/TRBV6-3|once
CASSSGTLSREQYF
TGTGCCAGCAGCTCGGGGACCCTGAGCCGCGAGCAGTACTTC
>-|TRBJ1-3|TRBV5-1|-
CASGTGRTSGNTIYF
TGCGCCAGCGGAACGGGGAGGACCTCTGGAAACACCATATATTTT
>-|TRBJ1-5|TRBV28|-
CASSSTGMRQPQHF
TGTGCCAGCAGTTCTACAGGGATGCGGCAGCCCCAGCATTTT
>TRBD2|TRBJ2-1|TRBV5-5|-
CASSFTGSISGASYNEQFF
TGTGCCAGCAGCTTTACCGGCTCCATTAGCGGGGCCTCCTACAATGAGCAGTTCTTC
>-|TRBJ1-5|TRBV15|once
CATSRGRVEDQPQHF
TGTGCCACCAGCAGAGGCAGGGTTGAGGATCAGCCCCAGCATTTT
>-|TRBJ1-1|TRBV24-1|-
CATWDGYTEAFF
TGTGCCACCTGGGACGGGTACACTGAAGCTTTCTTT
>TRBD1|TRBJ2-1|TRBV30|-
CAWARGRAGYNEQFF
TGTGCCTGGGCCAGGGGGCGGGCGGGATACAATGAGCAGTTCTTC
>TRBD1|TRBJ2-5|TRBV7-2|once
CASSSGGRETQYF
TGTGCCAGCAGCTCAGGGGGCCGAGAGACCCAGTACTTC
>TRBD1|TRBJ2-2|TRBV28|-
CASSLPGQGSSGTSDGELFF
TGTGCCAGCAGTCTCCCGGGACAGGGATCGAGCGGGACTTCCGACGGGGAGCTGTTTTTT
>-|TRBJ2-3|TRBV5-1|-
CASSPSSHSGDTQYF
TGCGCCAGCAGTCCCTCTAGCCACTCCGGGGATACGCAGTATTTT
>-|TRBJ2-7|TRBV6-2/TRBV6-3|-
CASSRLGGTPPYEQYF
TGTGCCAGCAGTAGGCTTGGCGGGACACCTCCCTACGAGCAGTACTTC
>TRBD1|TRBJ2-7|TRBV28|-
CASSLIGQGVHEQYF
TGTGCCAGCAGCCTAATCGGACAGGGGGTACACGAGCAGTACTTC
>TRBD1|TRBJ1-1|TRBV28|-
CASRRDSEIAEAFF
TGTGCCAGCAGACGGGACAGTGAAATCGCTGAAGCTTTCTTT
>-|TRBJ2-1|TRBV4-2|-
CASSQVGSINEQFF
TGTGCCAGCAGCCAAGTGGGTAGCATAAATGAGCAGTTCTTC
>TRBD1|TRBJ2-7|TRBV6-5|-
CASSYSRTGGFYEQYF
TGTGCCAGCAGTTACTCCCGGACAGGGGGCTTCTACGAGCAGTACTTC
>TRBD1|TRBJ1-6|TRBV7-9|-
CASSLGGQGTLHF
TGTGCCAGCAGCTTAGGGGGACAGGGAACCCTCCACTTT
>TRBD1|TRBJ1-2|TRBV3-1/TRBV3-2|-
CASSQDWDSSYGYTF
TGTGCCAGCAGCCAAGATTGGGACAGCTCCTATGGCTACACCTTC
>-|TRBJ1-5|TRBV7-2|-
CASSLQMNQPQHF
TGTGCCAGCAGCTTACAGATGAATCAGCCCCAGCATTTT
>TRBD1|TRBJ2-3|TRBV5-1|-
CASSQGTGPDTQYF
TGCGCCAGCAGCCAGGGGACAGGGCCAGATACGCAGTATTTT
>-|TRBJ2-3|TRBV19|-
CASSPGRSTDTQYF
TGTGCCAGTAGTCCTGGACGGTCCACAGATACGCAGTATTTT
>-|TRBJ2-7|TRBV2|once
CASSEDPNSYEQYF
TGTGCCAGCAGTGAAGATCCTAACTCCTACGAGCAGTACTTC
>-|TRBJ2-3|TRBV5-1|-
CASSLVQGGDTQYF
TGCGCCAGCAGCTTGGTACAGGGAGGAGATACGCAGTATTTT
>-|TRBJ1-3|TRBV29-1|-
CSVEDGTRGNTIYF
TGCAGCGTTGAAGACGGGACGAGGGGAAACACCATATATTTT
>-|TRBJ1-1|TRBV28|-
CASSSEWGEAFF
TGTGCCAGCAGTTCAGAGTGGGGGGAAGCTTTCTTT
>-|TRBJ1-2|TRBV6-5|-
CASSSDGFYGYTF
TGTGCCAGCAGCTCGGACGGTTTTTATGGCTACACCTTC
>-|TRBJ1-5|TRBV3-1/TRBV3-2|-
CASSQAQGRQPQHF
TGTGCCAGCAGCCAGGCCCAGGGGAGGCAGCCCCAGCATTTT